This T cell receptor beta chain stems from a study of graft-versus-host responses after intestinal transplantation (TCRdb year 2021). Background on the whole study: The transplants that recipients received were multivisceral, liver-intestinal, or isolated intestinal. Of the approximately 24 intestinal transplant recipients enrolled in the cohort, one of whom was a retransplant, a few patients without pretransplant specimens were excluded. Every recipient was given anti-thymocyte globulin induction, followed by approximately three years of maintenance tacrolimus and steroids. Rather than going through the commercial service, samples from a few later patients were sequenced in-house on an Illumina MiSeq and processed with MiXCR. To identify alloreactive clones, pre-transplant mixed lymphocyte reaction products were sequenced and compared with unstimulated pre-transplant donor and recipient T cells. Donor T cell macrochimerism was defined as a peak of at least 4% donor T cells among recipient peripheral blood mononuclear cells. After intestinal transplantation, graft-versus-host and host-versus-graft alloreactive T cell clones in the graft, circulation and bone marrow were tracked using bulk TCR-beta CDR3 sequencing.

Its CDR3 holds 13 amino acids, cysteine through phenylalanine. Only the CDR3 part of the read is kept: 39 bases, read in frame from the first base. Reading the germline V gene (reference sequence) gives CDR1 SGHNT and CDR2 YYREEE. V is shortened by 4 bases, J by 6 bases, and the region joining them spans 12 bases. Broad study findings and their caveats: GvH clones were detected in recipient bone marrow, and some of these GvH clones were observed earlier in ileal mucosa or blood, consistent with an intestinal mucosal origin. In patients with donor T cell macrochimerism, the allografts had high GvH to HvG T cell clonal ratios. The relatively low number and heterogeneity of intestinal transplant patients limited the conclusions. Early after transplant, peak levels of circulating GvH clones were associated with declines in HvG clones.

Receptor libraries were prepared by the immunoSEQ multiplex PCR assay. For most patients, genomic DNA was isolated with the Qiagen DNeasy Blood and Tissue Kit and shipped frozen to Adaptive Biotechnologies for TCR sequencing. High-throughput TCR-beta CDR3 sequencing of genomic DNA from most patients was performed by Adaptive Biotechnologies. The original methods were these. TCR sequencing data were retrieved from Adaptive's ImmunoSEQ software for 15 to 20 patients, whereas three other patients were processed with MiXCR and VDJtools. To correct CD4 versus CD8 sorting errors, any sequence found in both subsets at a frequency ratio below 5:1 was removed. CDR3 nucleotide sequences shared between donor and recipient were removed because their origin could not be assigned. To be classed as alloreactive, a clone needed at least 2-fold expansion over unstimulated cells and a minimum CFSE-low frequency of 0.002% (template counts) or 0.001% (read counts). A clone was considered mappable if detected in the sequenced pre-transplant spleen, lymph node, or MLR CFSE-low populations of the donor or recipient. Cumulative frequency of alloreactive clones was calculated as a percentage of all sequences weighted by copy number. The clones in this table, taken by TCRdb from immuneACCESS, are in-frame only. Not every clone is retained; where verified, under half of the shortfall comes from an unresolved V gene, and the cause of the rest is unknown. The DNA gave D and trimming, while V, J and clone size come from that table. The sample data list 35,000 to 50,000 clones, and around 96% of these were observed just once. The top ten constitute around 0.2% of the sample.

A word on this clone: The antigen this receptor binds is unknown. Base qualities are not provided; no much larger clone lies one nucleotide away.

The sample's time point label, decoded: cells obtained before transplantation from donor or recipient. CD3+CD4+ and CD3+CD8+ populations were FACS-sorted from unstimulated pre-transplant donor and recipient cells taken from spleen or lymph nodes. This clonotype was obtained from a human donor who was the organ donor for an intestinal transplant. The V and J genes are TRBV5-4 and TRBJ2-3; confidence is insufficient to name the D gene. The sequencing used unstimulated CD8+ T cells sorted from spleen or lymph node cells, collected before transplant. The CDR3 in this case is CASSETDIDTQYF. The DNA sequence is TGTGCCAGCAGCGAGACCGATATCGATACGCAGTATTTT.